Sequencing of this TCR beta chain was carried out in a study of T cell responses to AZD1222 COVID-19 vaccine. Findings of the study overall: Within unmutated variant regions lay the reported targets of nearly half of spike-specific TCRs.

CDR1 is MNHNS and CDR2 is SASEGT in the germline V gene. Trimming took off 2 bases at V and 0 bases at J, with 11 bases between the two ends. The CDR3 length is 16 residues. On this clone: The antigen is undetermined.

The assay was immunoSEQ multiplex PCR, and TCRdb's table has in-frame clones only and misses some. The sample has 150,000 or so clones, 91% seen once. Sequencing used peripheral blood, obtained 28 days after the second AZD1222 dose. The chain joins TRBV6-1 to TRBJ1-5, with D hard to call. The sequence came from an adult who received the AZD1222 COVID-19 vaccine. The CDR3 nucleotides are TGTGCCAGCAGTGAACGCTCGACGGGTAGCAATCAGCCCCAGCATTTT. Its protein is CASSERSTGSNQPQHF.